This passage covers 7 T cell receptor beta chains from one sample sequenced in a study of cytomegalovirus exposure and HLA in healthy donors. The PCR ran on 60 Vbeta and 13 Jbeta primers. Generated by immunoSEQ multiplex PCR, the TCRdb table keeps only in-frame clones and is missing some. The listing records 35,000 or so clones. The sequencing sample was made of PBMCs. The source of these receptors is a man aged 40-49 years in good health and CMV-seropositive.

This clone registers medium-sized by frequency. The chain carries TRBV6-1 and TRBJ1-2; the match to TRBD1 covers 12 bases. There are 17 residues in the CDR3. Germline loops: CDR1 MNHNS, CDR2 SASEGT. After removal of 0 bases from V and 2 bases from J, the junction contained 4 bases not matched to a gene. CDR3 sequence (DNA): TGTGCCAGCAGTGAAGCGTGGGACAGGGGGCCCAACTATGGCTACACCTTC. This sequence encodes CASSEAWDRGPNYGYTF.

This rearrangement joins TRBV10-3 to TRBJ2-1; D remains ambiguous. The CDR3 runs to 11 residues. Germline CDR1 reads ENHRY; CDR2 reads SYGVKD. Trimming left V 8 bases short and J 6 bases short, with 8 bases between. CDR3 DNA sequence: TGTGCCATCGGGCAGTCCAATGAGCAGTTCTTC. It encodes CAIGQSNEQFF.

The chain carries TRBV7-2 and TRBJ2-7; 12 bases agree with TRBD2. J was trimmed by 0 bases and V by 2 bases; bases with no gene match: 11. Looked up from germline, CDR1 is SGHTA and CDR2 is FQGNSA. This CDR3 is 19 amino acids long. The CDR3 DNA is TGTGCCAGCAGCTTACCGACACGGACTAGCGGGACACTCTCCTACGAGCAGTACTTC. Protein product: CASSLPTRTSGTLSYEQYF.

The chain carries TRBV7-6 and TRBJ1-5; no clear D. With 5 bases removed from V and 5 bases from J, the gap between germline ends came to 10 bases. This CDR3 region has 13 residues. Germline CDR1 reads SGHVS; CDR2 reads FNYEAQ. The CDR3 loop is CASSPMQDQPQHF. In DNA form, the CDR3 reads TGTGCCAGCAGCCCGATGCAGGATCAGCCCCAGCATTTT.

This rearrangement joins TRBV7-2 to TRBJ2-3, with 9 positions matching TRBD1. V gave up 4 bases and J gave up 4 bases; unmatched junction bases: 3. This CDR3 has 14 amino acids. Germline V gives CDR1 SGHTA, CDR2 FQGNSA. CDR3 nucleotides: TGTGCCAGCAGCTCTACAGGGGGCCCAGATACGCAGTATTTT. This encodes CASSSTGGPDTQYF. Filled out from reference TRBV7-2 and TRBJ2-3, the complete variable domain reads GAGVSQSPSNKVTEKGKDVELRCDPISGHTALYWYRQSLGQGLEFLIYFQGNSAPDKSGLPSDRFSAERTGGSVSTLTIQRTQQEDSAVYLCASSSTGGPDTQYFGPGTRLTVL.

This chain connects TRBV10-3 to TRBJ2-6, with 8 bases identical to TRBD1. Germline CDR1 is ENHRY and CDR2 is SYGVKD. After removal of 3 bases from V and 2 bases from J, the junction contained 15 bases not matched to a gene. This CDR3 has 20 residues. Here the CDR3 reads CAISEPMGVTGVTGANVLTF. The DNA for the CDR3 is TGTGCCATCAGTGAACCGATGGGAGTGACAGGGGTCACTGGGGCCAACGTCCTGACTTTC.

CDR3 bases: TGTGCCAGCACCACCGCCGGCGGTAGAAACTATGGCTACACCTTC. Translated: CASTTAGGRNYGYTF. The chain recombines TRBV28 with TRBJ1-2; D call uncertain. Per the germline V gene, CDR1 is MDHEN and CDR2 is SYDVKM. The ends were cut back, 7 bases at V and 2 bases at J, with 17 bases in the middle. The CDR3 is made up of 15 amino acids.